The sequence of this TCR beta chain was determined in a study of T cell changes during pregnancy in multiple sclerosis. Germline values: CDR1 SNHLY, CDR2 FYNNEI. This CDR3 region has 11 residues. V was shortened by 1 base and J by 15 bases, with 10 bases between the two germline ends. Profiled with immunoSEQ multiplex PCR; TCRdb holds only in-frame clones, not every one. Of 75,000 to 95,000 clones in the sample, 93% were seen once. This receptor was identified in a female donor with multiple sclerosis, enrolled in a pregnancy study. The chain couples TRBV2 to TRBJ2-1; no reliable D call. The starting material was peripheral blood, obtained in the second trimester of pregnancy. CDR3 DNA: TGTGCCAGCAGTGAAGGGCCCTCTGGGTTCTTC. Protein sequence: CASSEGPSGFF. Based on the CDR3 plus reference TRBV2 and TRBJ2-1, the full variable domain is EPEVTQTPSHQVTQMGQEVILRCVPISNHLYFYWYRQILGQKVEFLVSFYNNEISEKSEIFDDQFSVERPDGSNFTLKIRSTKLEDSAMYFCASSEGPSGFFGPGTRLTVL.